This T cell receptor (beta chain) stems from a study of blood T cell repertoires in COVID-19. Study-wide background: Whether acute or convalescent, the COVID-19 samples came from the United States, Italy and Spain.

Cohorts were assigned according to the clinical history that participants reported. Generated by immunoSEQ multiplex PCR, the TCRdb table keeps only in-frame clones and is missing some. The sample records over 250,000 clones, about 88% being singletons. This CDR3 comprises 14 residues. The junction had 6 bases not matched to a gene; V was cut back by 5 bases and J by 10 bases. CDR1 and CDR2 (germline): SGHRS, YFSETQ. The specimen was PBMCs or T cells enriched from blood (not recorded which). The TCR originated in a man aged 55 to 70 who had recovered from COVID-19. The rearrangement links TRBV5-1 to TRBJ1-6, with 10 bases lining up with TRBD1. The CDR3 nucleotides are TGCGCCAGCAGTGACGGGACAGGGGACTCACCCCTCCACTTT. It encodes CASSDGTGDSPLHF.